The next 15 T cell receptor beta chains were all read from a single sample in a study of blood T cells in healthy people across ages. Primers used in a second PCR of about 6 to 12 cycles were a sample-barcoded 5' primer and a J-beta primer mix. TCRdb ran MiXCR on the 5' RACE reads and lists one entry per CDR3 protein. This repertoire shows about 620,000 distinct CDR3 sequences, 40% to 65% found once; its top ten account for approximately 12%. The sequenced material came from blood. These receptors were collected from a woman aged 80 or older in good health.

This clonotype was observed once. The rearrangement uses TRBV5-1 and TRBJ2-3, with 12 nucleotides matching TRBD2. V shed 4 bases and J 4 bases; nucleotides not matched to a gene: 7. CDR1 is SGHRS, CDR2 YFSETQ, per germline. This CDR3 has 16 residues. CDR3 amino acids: CASSLLAGGLADTQYF. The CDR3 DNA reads TGCGCCAGCAGCCTACTAGCGGGAGGATTGGCAGATACGCAGTATTTT.

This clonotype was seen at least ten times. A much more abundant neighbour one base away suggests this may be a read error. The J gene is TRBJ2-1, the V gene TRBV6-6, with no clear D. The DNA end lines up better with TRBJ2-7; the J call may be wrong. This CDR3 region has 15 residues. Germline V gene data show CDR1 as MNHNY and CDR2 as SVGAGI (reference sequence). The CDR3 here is CASSPDSRSYNEQYF. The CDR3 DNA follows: TGTGCCAGCAGTCCCGACTCCCGCTCCTACAATGAGCAGTACTTC.

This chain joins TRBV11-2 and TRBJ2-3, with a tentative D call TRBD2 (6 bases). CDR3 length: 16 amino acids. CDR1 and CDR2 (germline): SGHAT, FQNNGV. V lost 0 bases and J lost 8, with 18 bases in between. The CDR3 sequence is CASSLDLAGLMITQYF. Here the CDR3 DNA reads TGTGCCAGCAGCTTAGATCTGGCGGGACTTATGATTACGCAGTATTTT.

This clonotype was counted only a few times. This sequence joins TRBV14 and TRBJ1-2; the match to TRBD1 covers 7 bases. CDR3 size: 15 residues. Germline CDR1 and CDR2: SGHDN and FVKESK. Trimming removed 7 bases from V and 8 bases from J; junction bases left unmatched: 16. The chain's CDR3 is CASMKTGFRPGGYTF. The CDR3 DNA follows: TGTGCCAGCATGAAGACAGGGTTCCGACCAGGGGGCTACACCTTC.

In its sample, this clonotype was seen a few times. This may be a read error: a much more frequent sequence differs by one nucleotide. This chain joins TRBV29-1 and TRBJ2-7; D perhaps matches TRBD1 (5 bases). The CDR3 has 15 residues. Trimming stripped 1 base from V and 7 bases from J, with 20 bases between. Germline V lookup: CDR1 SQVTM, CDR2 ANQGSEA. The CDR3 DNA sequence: TGCAGCGTTGAAGGTCGGCGCAGGGCTGGTAATGAGCAGTACTTC. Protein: CSVEGRRRAGNEQYF.

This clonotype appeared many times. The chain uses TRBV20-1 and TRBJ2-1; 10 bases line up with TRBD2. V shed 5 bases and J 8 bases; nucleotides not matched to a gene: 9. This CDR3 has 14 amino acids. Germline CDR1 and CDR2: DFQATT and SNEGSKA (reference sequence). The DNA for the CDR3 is TGCAGTGCTCCCCCTAGCGGGAGAAATTATGAGCAGTTCTTC. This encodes CSAPPSGRNYEQFF.

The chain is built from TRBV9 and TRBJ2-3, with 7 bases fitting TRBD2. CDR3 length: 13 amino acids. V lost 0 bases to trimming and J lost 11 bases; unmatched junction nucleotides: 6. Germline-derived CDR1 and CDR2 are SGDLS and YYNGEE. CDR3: CASSVAEERGQYF. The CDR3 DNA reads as TGTGCCAGCAGCGTAGCTGAGGAGCGGGGGCAGTATTTT. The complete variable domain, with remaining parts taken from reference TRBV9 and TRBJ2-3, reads DSGVTQTPKHLITATGQRVTLRCSPRSGDLSVYWYQQSLDQGLQFLIQYYNGEERAKGNILERFSAQQFPDLHSELNLSSLELGDSALYFCASSVAEERGQYFGPGTRLTVL.

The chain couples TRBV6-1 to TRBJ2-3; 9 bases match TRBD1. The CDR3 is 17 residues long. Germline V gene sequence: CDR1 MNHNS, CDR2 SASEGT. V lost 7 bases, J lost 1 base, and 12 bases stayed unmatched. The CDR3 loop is CASTPLGTGIGTDTQYF. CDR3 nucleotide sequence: TGTGCCAGCACTCCGCTGGGGACAGGGATCGGCACAGATACGCAGTATTTT.

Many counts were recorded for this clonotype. The CDR3 DNA is TGTGCCAGCTCACCGACCGGTCGGGAGACCCAGTACTTC. Translation gives CASSPTGRETQYF. This chain links TRBV18 with TRBJ2-5; D not resolved. CDR1 and CDR2 (germline): KGHSH, LQKENI. This CDR3 region has 13 residues. Trimming took 3 bases from V and 5 from J, leaving 10 bases between them. Full variable domain (remainder filled in from reference TRBV18 and TRBJ2-5): NAGVMQNPRHLVRRRGQEARLRCSPMKGHSHVYWYRQLPEEGLKFMVYLQKENIIDESGMPKERFSAEFPKEGPSILRIQQVVRGDSAAYFCASSPTGRETQYFGPGTRLLVL.

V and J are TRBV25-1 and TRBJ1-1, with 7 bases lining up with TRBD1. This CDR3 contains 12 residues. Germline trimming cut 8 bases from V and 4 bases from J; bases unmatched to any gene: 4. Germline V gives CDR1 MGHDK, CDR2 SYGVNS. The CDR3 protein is CASAGTATEAFF. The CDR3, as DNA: TGTGCCAGCGCCGGGACAGCCACTGAAGCTTTCTTT.

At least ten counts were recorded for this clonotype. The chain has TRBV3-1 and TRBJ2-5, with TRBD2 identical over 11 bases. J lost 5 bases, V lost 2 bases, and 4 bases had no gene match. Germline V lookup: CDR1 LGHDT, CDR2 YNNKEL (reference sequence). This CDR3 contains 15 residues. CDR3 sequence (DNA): TGTGCCAGCAGCCAATTAGCGGGAGGGGGCGAGACCCAGTACTTC. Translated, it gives CASSQLAGGGETQYF.

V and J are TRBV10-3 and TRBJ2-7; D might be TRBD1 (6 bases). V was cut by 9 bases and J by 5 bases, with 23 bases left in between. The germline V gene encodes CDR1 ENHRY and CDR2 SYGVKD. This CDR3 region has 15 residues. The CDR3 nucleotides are TGTGCCATGGGGGCAAAGGGAGTCACAGACCACGAGCAGTACTTC. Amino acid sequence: CAMGAKGVTDHEQYF.

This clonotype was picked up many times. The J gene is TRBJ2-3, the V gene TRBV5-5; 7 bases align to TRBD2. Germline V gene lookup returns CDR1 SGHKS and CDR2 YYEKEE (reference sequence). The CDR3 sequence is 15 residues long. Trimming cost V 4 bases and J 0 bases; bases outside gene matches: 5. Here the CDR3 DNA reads TGTGCCAGCAGCCACGGACTAGACAGCACAGATACGCAGTATTTT. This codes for CASSHGLDSTDTQYF. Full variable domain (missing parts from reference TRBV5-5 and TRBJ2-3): DAGVTQSPTHLIKTRGQQVTLRCSPISGHKSVSWYQQVLGQGPQFIFQYYEKEERGRGNFPDRFSARQFPNYSSELNVNALLLGDSALYLCASSHGLDSTDTQYFGPGTRLTVL.

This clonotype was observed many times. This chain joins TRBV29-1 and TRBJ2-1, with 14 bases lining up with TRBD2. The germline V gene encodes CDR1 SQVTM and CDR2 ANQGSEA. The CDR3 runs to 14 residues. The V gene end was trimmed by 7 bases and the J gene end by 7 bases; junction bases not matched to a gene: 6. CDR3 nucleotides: TGCAGCGCTGCTCGACTAGCGGGGGGGAATGAGCAGTTCTTC. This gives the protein CSAARLAGGNEQFF.

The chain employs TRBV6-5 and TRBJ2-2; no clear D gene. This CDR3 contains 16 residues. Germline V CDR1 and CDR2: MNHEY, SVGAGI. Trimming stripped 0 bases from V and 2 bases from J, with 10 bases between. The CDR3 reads CASSYSFRINTGELFF. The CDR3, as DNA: TGTGCCAGCAGTTACTCCTTCAGGATAAACACCGGGGAGCTGTTTTTT.